This T cell receptor (beta chain) was sequenced in a study of vaccination effects on CD4 cells after COVID-19. Points from the study as a whole: Clones that were induced by infection or by vaccine showed marked contraction late after vaccination.

The CDR3 consists of 14 residues. With 6 bases removed from V and 4 bases from J, the gap between germline ends came to 12 bases. Germline CDR1 and CDR2: ENHRY and SYGVKD. Culture lasted around eleven days before CD4+ T cell isolation. Half the medium was replaced with IL-2 medium on days 3 and 7. Of note for this clone: Antigen: not known.

TCRdb keeps only in-frame clones here, not all; method: immunoSEQ multiplex PCR. Among around 50,000 clones listed, 67% were seen once. Sequenced material: CD4+ T cells from PBMCs cultured without peptide, taken before COVID-19 vaccination. This sequence originates from a human donor who received a COVID-19 vaccine. The chain is built from TRBV10-3 and TRBJ1-4; D unclear. The CDR3 region has the DNA TGTGCCATCAGCGACGGTTGGGGTAATGAAAAACTGTTTTTT. It yields the protein CAISDGWGNEKLFF.